This T cell receptor beta chain was found in a study of vaccination effects on CD4 cells after COVID-19. Study-wide findings and caveats: Whether induced by infection or by vaccine, clones showed marked clonal contraction late after vaccination.

The CDR3 runs to 15 residues. Germline CDR1 reads PRHDT; CDR2 reads FYEKMQ (reference sequence). V was clipped by 0 bases and J by 4 bases; unmatched bases: 5. TCRdb keeps only in-frame clones here, not all; method: immunoSEQ multiplex PCR. The sample shows about 27,000 clones, over 65% of them seen only once. This clone has only a few counts. Its antigen is currently unknown. ViraFEST assay sequencing came after antigen-specific CD4+ T cells were expanded with viral peptide pools. Subsequent to a culture period of around eleven days, CD4+ T cells were isolated. Nobody among the vaccine recipients had prior SARS-CoV-2 infection (nucleocapsid antibodies were negative). A few million PBMC per well were cultured with 10 IU/ml IL-2 and about 10 ug/ml peptides. It was on days 3 and 7 that half the medium was replaced with IL-2 medium.

This sample comprised CD4+ T cells from PBMCs cultured with HCoV-NL63 spike peptides, obtained before COVID-19 vaccination. The clonotype was recovered from a human donor who received a COVID-19 vaccine. This chain links TRBV13 with TRBJ1-2, with 7 bases lining up with TRBD1. CDR3 nucleotide sequence: TGTGCCAGCAGCTTAGGCCTGACAGGGAGCTATGGCTACACCTTC. Residues: CASSLGLTGSYGYTF. The variable domain in full, completed from reference TRBV13 and TRBJ1-2, reads AAGVIQSPRHLIKEKRETATLKCYPIPRHDTVYWYQQGPGQDPQFLISFYEKMQSDKGSIPDRFSAQQFSDYHSELNMSSLELGDSALYFCASSLGLTGSYGYTFGSGTRLTVV.